Described below is a single TCR beta chain sequence and its context. The target antigen is unknown. This entry comes from a study of response to subunit inactivated influenza vaccine. The CDR3 totals 17 residues. The germline V gene encodes CDR1 LGHNA and CDR2 YNFKEQ. Trimming took 0 bases from V and 3 from J, leaving 17 bases between them. General study results and limits: T cells newly recruited by each seasonal influenza vaccination are few, the authors suggested.

TCRdb reprocessed the RT-PCR reads with MiXCR, giving one entry per CDR3 protein. Here the sample spans hundreds of thousands of distinct CDR3 sequences, 15% to 17% being singletons. The chain joins TRBV4-2 to TRBJ1-1, with D possibly matching TRBD1 (5 bases). This clonotype was obtained from a man over 45 who received an inactivated influenza vaccine. The sample consisted of PBMCs from blood, taken 11 to 12 days after vaccination. The CDR3 region is CASSQEVVGAGDTEAFF. CDR3 coding DNA: TGTGCCAGCAGCCAAGAGGTGGTTGGGGCGGGTGACACTGAAGCTTTCTTT.